These T cell receptor beta chains were read from a single sample in a study of cytotoxic CD8 clonotypes in ibrutinib-treated CLL. TCRdb's table, derived via immunoSEQ multiplex PCR, lists solely in-frame clones and lacks some. The table shows approximately 84,000 clones, with around 75% occurring only once. The specimen comprised PBMCs, sampled after 12 months of ibrutinib treatment. These receptors all stem from a human donor with chronic lymphocytic leukemia. The CDR3 runs from the conserved cysteine through the conserved F or W. A D gene is named only where the DNA matches it firmly. Rows may omit the clone size; those that give it use once, few, many or a size class.

>TRBV9|once|TRBD2|TRBJ2-5
TGTGCCAGCAGCTCCCCCACGGGGGGTCGAGAGACCCAGTACTTC
CASSSPTGGRETQYF
>TRBV11-2|-|-|TRBJ1-1
TGTGCCAGCAGCTTAGTGGGTGAAGCTTTCTTT
CASSLVGEAFF
>TRBV7-3|-|-|TRBJ2-2
TGTGCCAGCAGCTTAGGGGTCGGCACCGGGGAGCTGTTTTTT
CASSLGVGTGELFF
>TRBV2|-|TRBD1|TRBJ2-7
TGTGCCAGCAGGGAATACCCAGGGGGTGGTTTCTACGAGCAGTACTTC
CASREYPGGGFYEQYF
>TRBV18|-|-|TRBJ2-3
TGTGCCAGCTCACCACAGGCAGATACGCAGTATTTT
CASSPQADTQYF
>TRBV27|-|-|TRBJ1-2
TGTGCCAGCAGCCCAGGGTGGCACTATGGCTACACCTTC
CASSPGWHYGYTF
>TRBV30|-|-|TRBJ1-1
TGTGCCTGGATTGGGGTGGCGAACACTGAAGCTTTCTTT
CAWIGVANTEAFF
>TRBV4-2|few|-|TRBJ2-5
TGTGCCAGCAGCCAAGTGGGCAGCCCAGAGACCCAGTACTTC
CASSQVGSPETQYF
>TRBV19|-|-|TRBJ1-1
TGTGCCAGTAGTATCCGCCCGAACACTGAAGCTTTCTTT
CASSIRPNTEAFF
>TRBV5-8|once|-|TRBJ2-7
TGTGCCAGCGAGAAACGACCCCCGAGGGTGCACTACGAGCAGTACTTC
CASEKRPPRVHYEQYF
>TRBV28|-|-|TRBJ1-4
TGTGCCAGCAGTTTATCTGGGATTAATGAAAAACTGTTTTTT
CASSLSGINEKLFF
>TRBV28|-|-|TRBJ1-2
TGTGCCAGCAGTCCCCTCGGGTTGGGTAACTATGGCTACACCTTC
CASSPLGLGNYGYTF
>TRBV28|-|TRBD1|TRBJ1-4
TGTGCCAGCAGCCGCCCAGGGGGCGATGAAAAACTGTTTTTT
CASSRPGGDEKLFF
>TRBV28|-|TRBD1|TRBJ2-2
TGTGCCAGCAGGCAGGGGGCCACCGGGGAGCTGTTTTTT
CASRQGATGELFF
>TRBV19|-|-|TRBJ2-5
TGTGCCAGTAGTATCGGAGGGACAGCCCAAGAGACCCAGTACTTC
CASSIGGTAQETQYF
>TRBV7-2|few|TRBD1|TRBJ1-2
TGTGCCAGCAGCCCAGGGGGCCTTAACTATGGCTACACCTTC
CASSPGGLNYGYTF
>TRBV9|-|-|TRBJ2-7
TGTGCCAGCAGCGTCGGGGGCTCCTACGAGCAGTACTTC
CASSVGGSYEQYF
>TRBV9|-|TRBD2|TRBJ2-7
TGTGCCAGCAGCGTCGGGGCGGGGGGATACGAGCAGTACTTC
CASSVGAGGYEQYF
>TRBV4-3|-|-|TRBJ2-2
TGCGCCAGCAGCCAAGGGGCCCTGAACACCGGGGAGCTGTTTTTT
CASSQGALNTGELFF
>TRBV6-5|once|-|TRBJ1-4
TGTGCCACTCGGTATCGGCCCGCTAATGAAAAACTGTTTTTT
CATRYRPANEKLFF
>TRBV30|-|-|TRBJ1-2
TGTGCCTGGAGTGTACGGGTAACAGTTCAAGGCTACACCTTC
CAWSVRVTVQGYTF
>TRBV4-1|-|-|TRBJ2-5
TGCGCCAGCAGCCAAGGCCCGGGGCTAGCGATGGGAGAGACCCAGTACTTC
CASSQGPGLAMGETQYF